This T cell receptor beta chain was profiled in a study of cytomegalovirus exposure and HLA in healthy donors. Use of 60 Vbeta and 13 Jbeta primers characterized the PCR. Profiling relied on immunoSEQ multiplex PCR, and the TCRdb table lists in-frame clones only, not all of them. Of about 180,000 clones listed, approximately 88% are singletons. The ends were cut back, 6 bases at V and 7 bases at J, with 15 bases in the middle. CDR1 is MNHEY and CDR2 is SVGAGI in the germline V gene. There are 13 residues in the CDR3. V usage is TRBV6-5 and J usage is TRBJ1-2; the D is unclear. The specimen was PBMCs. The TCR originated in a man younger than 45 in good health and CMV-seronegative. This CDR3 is CASSSSAVLGYTF. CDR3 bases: TGTGCCAGCAGCTCCTCGGCGGTGCTTGGCTACACCTTC.